This entry lists 19 T cell receptor beta chains sequenced from one sample in a study of blood T cells in healthy people across ages (dated by TCRdb to 2015 to 2017). Library preparation employed 5' RACE. Sequencing instrument: Illumina HiSeq 2500. A second PCR of roughly 7 to 11 cycles was performed with a sample-barcoded 5' primer and a J-beta primer mix. TCRdb's own reprocessing of the public reads used fastp at Q25 and MiXCR and kept productive beta chains. Rows are unified per CDR3 protein, each entry keeping the most common DNA and genes. Counted in this sample were around 1,700,000 distinct CDR3 sequences; 28% of them appeared once. The biggest ten clones account for 7.7% of the sample. The sequencing input was blood. These receptors originate from a woman in her twenties or thirties in good health.

V and J are TRBV3-1 and TRBJ2-1; 10 positions agree with TRBD2. Germline CDR1 and CDR2: LGHDT and YNNKEL (reference sequence). V shed 1 base, J shed 6 bases, and the junction held 3 bases outside the gene matches. This CDR3 has 15 residues. CDR3 sequence: CASSQVSSGSNEQFF. Here the CDR3 DNA reads TGTGCCAGCAGCCAAGTATCTAGCGGGAGCAATGAGCAGTTCTTC.

This clonotype was recorded only once. The chain couples TRBV12-3 or TRBV12-4 to TRBJ2-4, with TRBD2 matching 9 bases. The J call may be wrong; the DNA end is better matched by TRBJ2-7. The CDR3 sequence is 15 residues long. The CDR3, as DNA: TGTGCCAGCAGTTTAGGACTAGCGGAGGGGTACGAGCAGTACTTC. Protein product: CASSLGLAEGYEQYF.

This clonotype was picked up one time. The V and J genes are TRBV29-1 and TRBJ1-1; possible D gene TRBD1, 5 bases. This CDR3 spans 12 amino acids. Germline values: CDR1 SQVTM, CDR2 ANQGSEA. With 4 bases removed from V and 8 bases from J, the gap between germline ends came to 14 bases. The CDR3 DNA reads as TGCAGCGTTGGGTGGGACGGAGAAGAAGCTTTCTTT. Translation gives CSVGWDGEEAFF. Supplemented by reference TRBV29-1 and TRBJ1-1, the full variable domain reads SAVISQKPSRDICQRGTSLTIQCQVDSQVTMMFWYRQQPGQSLTLIATANQGSEATYESGFVIDKFPISRPNLTFSTLTVSNMSPEDSSIYLCSVGWDGEEAFFGQGTRLTVV.

This rearrangement joins TRBV7-2 to TRBJ2-1; 12 bases are a match to TRBD2. The CDR3 spans 20 residues. Germline-derived CDR1 and CDR2 are SGHTA and FQGNSA. Germline trimming cut 1 base from V and 2 bases from J; bases unmatched to any gene: 12. The CDR3 coding sequence is TGTGCCAGCAGCTTAGACTTAGGGACTAGCGGGCCCACTCCCTACAATGAGCAGTTCTTC. Its translation: CASSLDLGTSGPTPYNEQFF.

This clonotype was seen a few times. This could be a read error, since a much larger clone is one nucleotide away. The chain combines TRBV6-6 with TRBJ2-7, with 7 bases identical to TRBD2. CDR1 is MNHNY, CDR2 SVGAGI, per germline (reference sequence). The CDR3 spans 14 residues. CDR3 in amino acids: CVSNLAGAIYEQYF. Here the CDR3 DNA reads TGTGTCAGTAATTTAGCGGGCGCTATCTACGAGCAGTACTTC.

This clonotype was seen a few times. The chain combines TRBV12-3 or TRBV12-4 with TRBJ2-7; D not certain. The CDR3 spans 13 residues. Trimming shortened V by 6 bases and J by 6 bases, and 15 bases separated the two germline ends. For the CDR3, the DNA is TGTGCCAGCAGCCAAACCATGGAGACCGAGCAGTACTTC. Residues: CASSQTMETEQYF.

This clonotype was seen once. The V gene is TRBV3-1, the J gene TRBJ2-1; D gene ambiguous. This CDR3 region has 14 residues. Germline CDR1 is LGHDT and CDR2 is YNNKEL (reference sequence). Deletions cut 1 base from V and 6 bases from J, with 10 bases between. The chain's CDR3 is CASSQVPKINEQFF. CDR3 sequence (DNA): TGTGCCAGCAGCCAAGTTCCAAAAATCAATGAGCAGTTCTTC.

This clonotype was detected a few times. A read error may explain this, as a much larger clone is one base away. The chain carries TRBV6-4 and TRBJ2-5; D is uncertain. From germline, CDR1 is MRHNA and CDR2 SNTAGT. CDR3 size: 13 residues. Trimming stripped 6 bases from V and 11 bases from J, with 19 bases between. The CDR3 coding sequence is TGTGCCAGCAGCAATAGGAGCCACAATGAGCAGTACTTC. It yields the protein CASSNRSHNEQYF.

The chain uses TRBV4-1 and TRBJ2-1, with TRBD2 identical over 7 bases. The J call may be wrong; the DNA end is better matched by TRBJ2-7. CDR3 length equals 16 residues. Per the germline V gene, CDR1 is MGHRA and CDR2 is YSYEKL. CDR3 sequence reads: CASSQDQRGSYNEQYF. In DNA form, the CDR3 reads TGCGCCAGCAGCCAAGATCAGCGGGGCTCCTACAATGAGCAGTACTTC.

As for this clonotype: A much more abundant neighbour one base away suggests this may be a read error. This chain joins TRBV6-5 and TRBJ2-1; D not resolved. V was clipped by 3 bases and J by 13 bases, with 16 bases between them. CDR1 MNHEY and CDR2 SVGAGI come from the germline V gene. This CDR3 region has 13 residues. Here the CDR3 reads CASSYGSQETQFF. Written as DNA, the CDR3 is TGTGCCAGCAGTTATGGCAGTCAAGAGACCCAGTTCTTC.

This chain joins TRBV20-1 and TRBJ1-2, with D unresolved. This CDR3 spans 13 amino acids. CDR1 is DFQATT, CDR2 SNEGSKA, per germline (reference sequence). The V gene lost 3 bases and the J gene lost 5 bases, with 13 bases spanning the gap. The CDR3 sequence is CSARAEGAYGYTF. Here the CDR3 DNA reads TGCAGTGCTAGGGCGGAGGGAGCATATGGCTACACCTTC.

Details on this clonotype: It may be a read error: a sequence one base away is much more abundant. The chain joins TRBV6-5 to TRBJ2-3; TRBD2 aligns across 8 bases. Trimming at V came to 6 bases and at J to 8 bases, leaving 13 bases not matched to a gene. This CDR3 is built from 15 residues. Germline V gene sequence: CDR1 MNHEY, CDR2 SVGAGI. The CDR3 coding sequence is TGTGCCAGCAGCCGACCGGGACTAGGGACGTTTACGCAGTATTTT. Translation: CASSRPGLGTFTQYF.

This clonotype was seen at least ten times. The rearrangement joins TRBV28 to TRBJ2-7; D is unclear. Germline loops: CDR1 MDHEN, CDR2 SYDVKM. CDR3 length: 12 amino acids. V was cut by 6 bases and J by 4 bases, with 10 bases left in between. CDR3 nucleotide sequence: TGTGCCAGCAGCTCGGGTATTTACGAGCAGTACTTC. Translating it yields CASSSGIYEQYF.

This clonotype has just a few counts. The chain couples TRBV7-9 to TRBJ1-3; possible D gene TRBD1, 5 bases. Deletions cut 2 bases from V and 0 bases from J, with 17 bases between. The CDR3 sequence is 18 residues long. The V gene's germline CDR1 is SEHNR and CDR2 FQNEAQ (reference sequence). As DNA, the CDR3 is TGTGCCAGCAGCTTACTGGGGCGGATACGGAACTCTGGAAACACCATATATTTT. Amino acid sequence: CASSLLGRIRNSGNTIYF.

This clonotype was counted between two and nine times. The V and J genes are TRBV7-2 and TRBJ2-5; D is uncertain. The germline CDR1 and CDR2 sequences are SGHTA and FQGNSA. This CDR3 comprises 12 residues. Deletions cut 2 bases from V and 11 bases from J, with 12 bases between. The CDR3 DNA is TGTGCCAGCAGCTTATACGCAGGTCCGCAGTACTTC. Its translation is CASSLYAGPQYF.

This clonotype was recorded many times. The V call is TRBV20-1, the J call TRBJ2-7, with D maybe TRBD2 (5 bases). V dropped 1 base and J dropped 2 bases, with 9 bases sitting between them. This CDR3 is 13 amino acids long. Germline V CDR1 and CDR2: DFQATT, SNEGSKA (reference sequence). The CDR3 coding sequence is TGCAGTGCTAGAGGCGGGTTGACCTACGAGCAGTACTTC. Amino acid sequence: CSARGGLTYEQYF.

This clonotype has only a few counts. This chain connects TRBV20-1 to TRBJ2-3; the match to TRBD2 covers 7 bases. Germline values: CDR1 DFQATT, CDR2 SNEGSKA (reference sequence). The CDR3 is 15 amino acids. V was pared by 6 bases and J by 1 base, with 10 bases of the junction left unmatched. This chain's CDR3 is CSAEPRGRGTDTQYF. In DNA form, the CDR3 reads TGCAGTGCCGAGCCGCGGGGGAGGGGCACAGATACGCAGTATTTT.

This clonotype appeared many times. The chain uses TRBV10-3 and TRBJ2-1; 10 bases are a match to TRBD1. CDR1 and CDR2 (germline): ENHRY, SYGVKD. V lost 7 bases to trimming and J lost 6 bases; unmatched junction nucleotides: 6. This CDR3 comprises 14 residues. Here the CDR3 DNA reads TGTGCCATCAAGGGGGACAGGGGATCCAATGAGCAGTTCTTC. Translated, it gives CAIKGDRGSNEQFF.

The table lists this clonotype with many counts. DNA of the CDR3: TGCGCCAGCAGCCAAGATCCTAGCGGGAGTATCGACGAGCAGTACTTC. Amino acids: CASSQDPSGSIDEQYF. The chain recombines TRBV4-3 with TRBJ2-7, with 10 bases matching TRBD2. The ends lost 0 bases at V and 5 bases at J; junction bases unmatched: 7. The CDR3 loop spans 16 amino acids. Per the germline V gene, CDR1 is LGHNA and CDR2 is YSLEER.